This T cell receptor (beta chain) appears in the sequencing data of a study of blood T cell repertoires in COVID-19. Study background: The United States, Italy and Spain were the sources of the acute and convalescent COVID-19 samples. PBMCs, B-cell-depleted T cells, or T cells were the source of the cDNA or gDNA that made up the material.

In the original processing: Researchers report that nucleated cell counts were estimated from reference gene primer amplification. Sequencing was performed with immunoSEQ multiplex PCR; in TCRdb, only in-frame clones are kept and a portion is missing. V and J calls and clone size come straight from that table; D and trimming were deduced from the DNA. The top ten hold over 2% of the sample, which has approximately 230,000 clones, roughly 88% seen once. This receptor was taken from a young man who had recovered from COVID-19. Specimen: peripheral blood.

This CDR3 is CASSFTPNSYEQYF. CDR3 sequence (DNA): TGCGCCAGCAGCTTCACCCCTAACTCCTACGAGCAGTACTTC. The chain is built from TRBV5-1 and TRBJ2-7; D is undetermined. This CDR3 comprises 14 residues. V shed 2 bases and J shed 0 bases, with 9 bases lying between them. Germline V gene lookup returns CDR1 SGHRS and CDR2 YFSETQ.